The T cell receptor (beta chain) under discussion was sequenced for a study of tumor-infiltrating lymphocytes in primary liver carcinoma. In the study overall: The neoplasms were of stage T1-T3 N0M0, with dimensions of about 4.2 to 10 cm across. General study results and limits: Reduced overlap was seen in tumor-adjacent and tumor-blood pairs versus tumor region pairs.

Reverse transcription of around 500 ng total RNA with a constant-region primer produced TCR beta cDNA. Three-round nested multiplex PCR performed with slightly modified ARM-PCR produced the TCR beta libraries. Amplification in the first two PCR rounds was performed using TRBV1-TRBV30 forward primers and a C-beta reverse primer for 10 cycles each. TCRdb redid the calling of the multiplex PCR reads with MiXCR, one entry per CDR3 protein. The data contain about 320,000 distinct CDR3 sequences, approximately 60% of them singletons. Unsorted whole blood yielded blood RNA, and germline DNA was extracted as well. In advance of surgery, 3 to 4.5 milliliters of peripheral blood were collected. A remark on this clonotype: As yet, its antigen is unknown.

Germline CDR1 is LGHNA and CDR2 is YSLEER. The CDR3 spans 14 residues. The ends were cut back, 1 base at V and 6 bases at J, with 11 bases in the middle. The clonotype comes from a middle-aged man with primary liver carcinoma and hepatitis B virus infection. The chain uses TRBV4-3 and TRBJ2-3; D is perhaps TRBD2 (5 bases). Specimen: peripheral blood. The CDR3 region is CASSQGRCGDTQYF. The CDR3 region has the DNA TGCGCCAGCAGCCAAGGGCGATGCGGGGATACGCAGTATTTT.